This entry lists 15 T cell receptor beta chains sequenced from one sample in a study of blood T cell repertoires in COVID-19 (dated by TCRdb to the early 2020s). Preparation of the library involved the immunoSEQ multiplex PCR assay. This is the immuneACCESS table as TCRdb keeps it, with only in-frame sequences that have V and J called. A part of the clones is gone; compared with another copy, unresolved V genes explain less than half, and the rest is unexplained. Present in this sample are about 270,000 clones, 81% of which were seen just once. The ten biggest clones cover around 3% of the sample. The source material was peripheral blood. Source of these receptors: a woman aged 60-70 years with active or convalescent COVID-19.

The V and J genes are TRBV7-9 and TRBJ2-1; no reliable D call. Germline V gives CDR1 SEHNR, CDR2 FQNEAQ (reference sequence). The V end was cut by 0 bases, the J end by 4 bases, with 7 bases between. The CDR3 contains 14 residues. For the CDR3, the DNA is TGTGCCAGCAGCTTAGCGCACAAATACAATGAGCAGTTCTTC. Translated, it gives CASSLAHKYNEQFF.

The V and J genes are TRBV7-3 and TRBJ1-6; a weak D match, TRBD1 (5 bases). The CDR3 is 15 residues long. Germline V CDR1 and CDR2: SGHTA, FQGTGA. Trimming removed 1 base at V and 7 bases at J, with 11 bases between. DNA for the CDR3: TGTGCCAGCAGCTTAATTCGGGGGGAAAATTCACCCCTCCACTTT. It encodes CASSLIRGENSPLHF.

V usage is TRBV5-3 and J usage is TRBJ1-2; the D is unclear. TRBV5-3 is flagged as an ORF with uncertain function. V was shortened by 2 bases and J by 4 bases, with 12 bases between the two germline ends. The CDR3 is 14 amino acids. CDR3 DNA sequence: TGTGCCAGAAGCTTAGTTGGCCAGTCCTATGGCTACACCTTC. Translated, it gives CARSLVGQSYGYTF.

This clone came up a few times. The V call is TRBV2, the J call TRBJ1-2; D gene ambiguous. Germline-derived CDR1 and CDR2 are SNHLY and FYNNEI. This CDR3 is 14 amino acids long. Trimming took 7 bases from V and 5 from J, leaving 17 bases between them. The DNA of the CDR3 is TGTGCCAGCAAGGGAAGGGAAAGGAGGTATGGCTACACCTTC. This sequence encodes CASKGRERRYGYTF.

The genes are TRBV7-8 and TRBJ1-1; D gene uncertain. Trimming removed 0 bases at V and 1 base at J, with 6 bases between. The CDR3 loop spans 14 amino acids. Per the germline V gene, CDR1 is SGHVS and CDR2 is FQNEAQ. CDR3 sequence: CASSLALANTEAFF. CDR3 in DNA: TGTGCCAGCAGCTTAGCGTTGGCGAACACTGAAGCTTTCTTT.

This clone was counted between two and nine times. This rearrangement joins TRBV7-2 to TRBJ2-5, with TRBD1 identical over 7 bases. J was trimmed by 5 bases and V by 1 base; bases with no gene match: 16. Germline assignment: CDR1 SGHTA and CDR2 FQGNSA. The CDR3 runs 18 residues. CDR3 protein: CASSLVGRQGKQWETQYF. The CDR3 region has the DNA TGTGCCAGCAGCTTAGTAGGGCGACAGGGAAAGCAGTGGGAGACCCAGTACTTC.

For this clone: At one of its ends the junction is not consistent with the germline gene, which may arise from a read error. The J gene is TRBJ2-2, the V gene TRBV7-7; D is uncertain. The CDR3 loop spans 16 amino acids. The germline V gene encodes CDR1 SSHAT and CDR2 FNYEAQ (reference sequence). In DNA, the CDR3 is TGTGCTAGCAGTTCAGTCCCTGGAGTGAACACCGGGGAGCTGTTTTTT. Amino acids: CASSSVPGVNTGELFF.

The V gene is TRBV18, the J gene TRBJ1-1; D unclear. There are 14 residues in the CDR3. CDR1 is KGHSH, CDR2 LQKENI, per germline. V lost 3 bases and J lost 8, with 16 bases in between. CDR3 sequence: CASSPSLGAGEAFF. The CDR3 region has the DNA TGTGCCAGCTCACCTTCCTTAGGCGCGGGGGAAGCTTTCTTT.

A remark on this clone: Other nucleotide sequences from this sample produce the same CDR3. The chain couples TRBV19 to TRBJ2-5; 8 bases fit TRBD2. Germline CDR1 LNHDA, CDR2 SQIVND (reference sequence). With V trimmed by 5 bases and J by 5 bases, 7 bases remained unmatched. The CDR3 consists of 14 residues. CDR3 in amino acids: CASSPTSGGETQYF. The DNA of the CDR3 is TGTGCCAGTAGTCCAACTAGCGGAGGGGAGACCCAGTACTTC.

The chain carries TRBV2 and TRBJ2-7; TRBD2 might be the D (5 bases). Trimming left V 8 bases short and J 0 bases short, with 8 bases between. CDR1 is SNHLY, CDR2 FYNNEI, per germline. This CDR3 contains 12 residues. In nucleotides, the CDR3 is TGTGCCAGCTTGGGGAGCTCCTACGAGCAGTACTTC. It is translated as CASLGSSYEQYF.

V and J are TRBV7-8 and TRBJ1-4; 7 bases agree with TRBD1. CDR3 length equals 15 residues. V was clipped by 3 bases and J by 2 bases; unmatched bases: 3. Germline CDR1 reads SGHVS; CDR2 reads FQNEAQ. Here the CDR3 DNA reads TGTGCCAGCAGCTTCAAAGGGGGCACTAATGAAAAACTGTTTTTT. Translating it yields CASSFKGGTNEKLFF. The entire variable domain, with the rest obtained from reference TRBV7-8 and TRBJ1-4, is as follows: GAGVSQSPRYKVAKRGQDVALRCDPISGHVSLFWYQQALGQGPEFLTYFQNEAQLDKSGLPSDRFFAERPEGSVSTLKIQRTQQEDSAVYLCASSFKGGTNEKLFFGSGTQLSVL.

The chain has TRBV19 and TRBJ1-1; a possible D gene is TRBD1 (6 bases). CDR1 and CDR2 from the germline V gene are LNHDA and SQIVND (reference sequence). CDR3 length equals 13 residues. V lost 10 bases and J 6 bases, leaving 18 bases between the germline ends. CDR3 region: CATKRQAIAEAFF. DNA of the CDR3: TGTGCCACCAAAAGACAGGCAATCGCTGAAGCTTTCTTT.

The CDR3 region has the DNA TGTGCCAGCAGCTCAACCCCGGGGGGGGTGGAAGCTTTCTTT. The encoded protein is CASSSTPGGVEAFF. V usage is TRBV7-9 and J usage is TRBJ1-1; tentatively, D is TRBD1 (5 bases). The CDR3 is made up of 14 amino acids. CDR1 is SEHNR, CDR2 FQNEAQ, per germline (reference sequence). V was trimmed by 4 bases and J by 8 bases, leaving 17 bases between them.

In DNA, the CDR3 is TGCGCCAGCAGTCTATCAACAGAGCAGTACTTC. Residues: CASSLSTEQYF. The chain links TRBV23-1 to TRBJ2-7, with D hard to call. TRBV23-1 is designated an ORF whose function remains uncertain. This CDR3 is 11 amino acids long. Trimming took 4 bases from V and 7 from J, leaving 8 bases between them.

The gene calls are TRBV6-5 and TRBJ1-2; D perhaps matches TRBD1 (6 bases). The CDR3 is 15 residues long. Per the germline V gene, CDR1 is MNHEY and CDR2 is SVGAGI. V lost 6 bases and J 5 bases, leaving 19 bases between the germline ends. CDR3 loop: CASRPIPQGQYGYTF. The CDR3 DNA is TGTGCCAGCAGACCCATCCCACAGGGCCAATATGGCTACACCTTC.